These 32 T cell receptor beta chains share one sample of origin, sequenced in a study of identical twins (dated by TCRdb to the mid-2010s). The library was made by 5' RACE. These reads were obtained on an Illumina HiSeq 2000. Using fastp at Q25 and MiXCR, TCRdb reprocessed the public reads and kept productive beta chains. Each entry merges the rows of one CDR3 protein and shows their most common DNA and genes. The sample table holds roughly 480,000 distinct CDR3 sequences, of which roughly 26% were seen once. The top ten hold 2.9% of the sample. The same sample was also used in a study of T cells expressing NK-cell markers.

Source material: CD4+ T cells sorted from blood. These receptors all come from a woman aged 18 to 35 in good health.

The CDR3 sequence: CASSLGGTAYNEQFF. The DNA for the CDR3 is TGTGCCAGCAGCTTGGGTGGGACAGCATACAATGAGCAGTTCTTC. V and J are TRBV5-6 and TRBJ2-1; 7 nucleotides agree with TRBD1. The CDR3 is made up of 15 amino acids. CDR1 and CDR2 (germline): SGHDT, YYEEEE. V was pared by 0 bases and J by 4 bases, with 4 bases of the junction left unmatched.

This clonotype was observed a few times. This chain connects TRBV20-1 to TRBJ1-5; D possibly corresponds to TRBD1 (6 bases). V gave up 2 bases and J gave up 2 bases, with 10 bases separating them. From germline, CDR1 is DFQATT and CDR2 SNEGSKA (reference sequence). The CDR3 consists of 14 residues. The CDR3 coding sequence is TGCAGTGCTAGACGGGGGCCGGGCAATCAGCCCCAGCATTTT. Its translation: CSARRGPGNQPQHF.

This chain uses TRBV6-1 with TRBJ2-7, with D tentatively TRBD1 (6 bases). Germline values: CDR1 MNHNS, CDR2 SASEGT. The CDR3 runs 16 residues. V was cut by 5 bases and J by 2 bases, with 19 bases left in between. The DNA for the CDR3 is TGTGCCAGCAGTCGATTATCGTTCGACAGGCCCTACGAGCAGTACTTC. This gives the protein CASSRLSFDRPYEQYF.

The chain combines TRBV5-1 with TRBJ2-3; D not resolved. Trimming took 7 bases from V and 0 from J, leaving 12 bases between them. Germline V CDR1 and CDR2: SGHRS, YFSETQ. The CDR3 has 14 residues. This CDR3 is CASSYGESTDTQYF. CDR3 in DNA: TGCGCCAGCTCCTACGGAGAGAGCACAGATACGCAGTATTTT. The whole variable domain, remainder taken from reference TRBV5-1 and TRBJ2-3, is KAGVTQTPRYLIKTRGQQVTLSCSPISGHRSVSWYQQTPGQGLQFLFEYFSETQRNKGNFPGRFSGRQFSNSRSEMNVSTLELGDSALYLCASSYGESTDTQYFGPGTRLTVL.

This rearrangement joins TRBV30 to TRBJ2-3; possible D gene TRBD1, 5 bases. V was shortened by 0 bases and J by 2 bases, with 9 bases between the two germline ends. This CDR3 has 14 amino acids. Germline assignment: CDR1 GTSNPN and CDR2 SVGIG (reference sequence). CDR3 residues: CAWSVKGLTDTQYF. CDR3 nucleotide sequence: TGTGCCTGGAGTGTCAAGGGGCTCACAGATACGCAGTATTTT.

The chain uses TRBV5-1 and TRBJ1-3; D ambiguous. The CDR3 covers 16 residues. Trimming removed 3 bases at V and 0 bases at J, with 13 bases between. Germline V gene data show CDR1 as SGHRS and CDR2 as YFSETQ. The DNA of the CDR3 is TGCGCCAGCAGCTCTTCGCTCAGGCTCTCTGGAAACACCATATATTTT. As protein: CASSSSLRLSGNTIYF.

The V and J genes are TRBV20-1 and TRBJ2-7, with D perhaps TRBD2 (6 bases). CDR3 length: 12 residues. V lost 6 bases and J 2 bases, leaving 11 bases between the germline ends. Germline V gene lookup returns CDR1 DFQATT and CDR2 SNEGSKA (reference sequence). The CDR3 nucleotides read TGCAGTGCAGTGACTAGGACCTACGAGCAGTACTTC. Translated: CSAVTRTYEQYF.

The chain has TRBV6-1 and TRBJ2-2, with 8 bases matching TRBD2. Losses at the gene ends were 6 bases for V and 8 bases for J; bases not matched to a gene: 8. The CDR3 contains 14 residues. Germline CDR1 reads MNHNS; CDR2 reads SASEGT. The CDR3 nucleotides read TGTGCCAGCAGGCTAGCGGGCTTCTATGGGGAGCTGTTTTTT. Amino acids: CASRLAGFYGELFF.

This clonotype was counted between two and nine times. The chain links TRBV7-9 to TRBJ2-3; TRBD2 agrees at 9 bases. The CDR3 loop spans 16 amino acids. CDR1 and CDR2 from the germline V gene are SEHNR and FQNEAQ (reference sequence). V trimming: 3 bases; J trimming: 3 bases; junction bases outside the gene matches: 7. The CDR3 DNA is TGTGCCAGCAGCTTCTCGGGGAGCGGGAGGACAGATACGCAGTATTTT. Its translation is CASSFSGSGRTDTQYF.

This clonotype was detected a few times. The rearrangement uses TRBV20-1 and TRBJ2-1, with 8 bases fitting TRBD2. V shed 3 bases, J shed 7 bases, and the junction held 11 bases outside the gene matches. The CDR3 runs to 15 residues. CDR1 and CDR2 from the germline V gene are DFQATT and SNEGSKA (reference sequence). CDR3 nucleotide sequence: TGCAGTGCTAGCAGCGCCCTAGCGGGCCAAAATGAGCAGTTCTTC. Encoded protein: CSASSALAGQNEQFF.

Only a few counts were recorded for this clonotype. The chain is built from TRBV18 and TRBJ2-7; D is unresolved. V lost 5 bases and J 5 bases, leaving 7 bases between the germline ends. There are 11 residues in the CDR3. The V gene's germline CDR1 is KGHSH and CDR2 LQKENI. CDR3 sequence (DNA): TGTGCCAGCTCAATTGGCCACGAGCAGTACTTC. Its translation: CASSIGHEQYF.

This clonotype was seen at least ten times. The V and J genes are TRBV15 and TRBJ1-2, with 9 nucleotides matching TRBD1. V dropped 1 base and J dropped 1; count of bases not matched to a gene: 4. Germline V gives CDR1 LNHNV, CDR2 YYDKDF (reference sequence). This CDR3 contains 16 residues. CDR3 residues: CATSRGRQGDNYGYTF. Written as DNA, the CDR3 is TGTGCCACCAGCAGAGGCCGACAGGGGGATAACTATGGCTACACCTTC.

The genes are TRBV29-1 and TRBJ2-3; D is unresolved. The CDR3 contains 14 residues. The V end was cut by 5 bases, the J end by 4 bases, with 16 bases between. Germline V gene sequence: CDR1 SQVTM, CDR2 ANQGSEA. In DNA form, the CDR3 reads TGCAGCGTTCTAGTGGGCAGCACACCAGATACGCAGTATTTT. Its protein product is CSVLVGSTPDTQYF.

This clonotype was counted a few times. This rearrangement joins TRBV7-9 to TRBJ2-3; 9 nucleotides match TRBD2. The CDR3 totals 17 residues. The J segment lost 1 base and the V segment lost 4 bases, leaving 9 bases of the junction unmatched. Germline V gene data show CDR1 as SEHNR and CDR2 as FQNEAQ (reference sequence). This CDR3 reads CASSYNLAGARTDTQYF. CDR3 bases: TGTGCCAGCAGCTATAATTTAGCGGGGGCTCGCACAGATACGCAGTATTTT.

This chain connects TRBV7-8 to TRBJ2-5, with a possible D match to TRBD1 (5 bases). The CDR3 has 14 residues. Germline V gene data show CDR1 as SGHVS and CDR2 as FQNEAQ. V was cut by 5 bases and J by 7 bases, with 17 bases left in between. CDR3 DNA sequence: TGTGCCAGCAGCCATGAAACATCCCAGGGGACCCAGTACTTC. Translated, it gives CASSHETSQGTQYF. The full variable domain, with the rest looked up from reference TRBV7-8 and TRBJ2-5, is GAGVSQSPRYKVAKRGQDVALRCDPISGHVSLFWYQQALGQGPEFLTYFQNEAQLDKSGLPSDRFFAERPEGSVSTLKIQRTQQEDSAVYLCASSHETSQGTQYFGPGTRLLVL.

CDR3 sequence reads: CAFKAGVANTGELFF. The CDR3 DNA reads as TGTGCCTTCAAGGCGGGAGTCGCGAACACCGGGGAGCTGTTTTTT. The chain uses TRBV12-3 or TRBV12-4 and TRBJ2-2, with 7 nucleotides matching TRBD2. The CDR3 consists of 15 residues. The V segment lost 11 bases and the J segment 0 bases; nucleotides outside the gene matches: 9.

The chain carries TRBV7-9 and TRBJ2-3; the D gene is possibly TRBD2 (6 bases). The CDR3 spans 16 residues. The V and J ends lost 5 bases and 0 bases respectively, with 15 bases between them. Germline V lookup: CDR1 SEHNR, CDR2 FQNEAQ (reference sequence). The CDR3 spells CASSPGGSGSTDTQYF. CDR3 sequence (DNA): TGTGCCAGCAGCCCCGGTGGTAGCGGCAGCACAGATACGCAGTATTTT.

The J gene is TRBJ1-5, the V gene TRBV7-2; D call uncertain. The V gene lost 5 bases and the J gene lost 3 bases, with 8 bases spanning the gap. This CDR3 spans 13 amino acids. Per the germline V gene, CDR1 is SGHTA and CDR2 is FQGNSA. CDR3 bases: TGTGCCAGCAGCGGCAGCATCAATCAGCCCCAGCATTTT. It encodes CASSGSINQPQHF.

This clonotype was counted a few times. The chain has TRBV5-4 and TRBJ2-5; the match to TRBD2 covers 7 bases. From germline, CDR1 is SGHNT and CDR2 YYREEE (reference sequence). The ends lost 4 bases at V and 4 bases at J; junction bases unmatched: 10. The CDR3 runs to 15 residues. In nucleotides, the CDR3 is TGTGCCAGCAGCCTAAGACAGTCGGGGGGAGAGACCCAGTACTTC. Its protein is CASSLRQSGGETQYF.

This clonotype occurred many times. This CDR3 reads CASSWTSGGSYEQYF. The CDR3 bases are TGTGCCAGCAGCTGGACTAGCGGGGGATCCTACGAGCAGTACTTC. The chain uses TRBV6-1 and TRBJ2-7; TRBD2 matches 13 bases. The germline gives CDR1 MNHNS, CDR2 SASEGT. Trimming at V came to 6 bases and at J to 1 base, leaving 3 bases not matched to a gene. The CDR3 runs 15 residues.

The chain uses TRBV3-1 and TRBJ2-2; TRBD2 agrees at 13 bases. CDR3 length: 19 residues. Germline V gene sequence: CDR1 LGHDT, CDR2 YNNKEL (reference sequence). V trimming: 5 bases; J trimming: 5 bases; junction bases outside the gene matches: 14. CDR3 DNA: TGTGCCAGCAGCTCGACTAGCGGGAGGTTTCTTCGAGGGACCGGGGAGCTGTTTTTT. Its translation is CASSSTSGRFLRGTGELFF. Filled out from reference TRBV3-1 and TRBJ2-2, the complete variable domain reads DTAVSQTPKYLVTQMGNDKSIKCEQNLGHDTMYWYKQDSKKFLKIMFSYNNKELIINETVPNRFSPKSPDKAHLNLHINSLELGDSAVYFCASSSTSGRFLRGTGELFFGEGSRLTVL.

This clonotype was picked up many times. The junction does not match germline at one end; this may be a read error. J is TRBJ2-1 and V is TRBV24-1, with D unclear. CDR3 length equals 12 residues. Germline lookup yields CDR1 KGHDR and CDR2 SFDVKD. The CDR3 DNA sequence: TGTGCCACCAGTGCCTCCAACAATGAGCAGTTCTTC. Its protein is CATSASNNEQFF.

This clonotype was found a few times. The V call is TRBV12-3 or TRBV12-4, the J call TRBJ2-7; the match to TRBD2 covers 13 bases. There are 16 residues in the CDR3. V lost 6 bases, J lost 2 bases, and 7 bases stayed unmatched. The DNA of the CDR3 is TGTGCCAGCAGGAGACTAGCGGGGGGCTTTACCTACGAGCAGTACTTC. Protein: CASRRLAGGFTYEQYF.

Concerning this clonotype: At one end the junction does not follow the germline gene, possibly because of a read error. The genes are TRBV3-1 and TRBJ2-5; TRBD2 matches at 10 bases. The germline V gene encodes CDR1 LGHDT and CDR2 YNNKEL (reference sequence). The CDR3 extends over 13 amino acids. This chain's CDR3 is CASSQNGGLAVHF. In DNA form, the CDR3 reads TGTGCCAGCAGCCAGAACGGTGGACTAGCGGTGCACTTC.

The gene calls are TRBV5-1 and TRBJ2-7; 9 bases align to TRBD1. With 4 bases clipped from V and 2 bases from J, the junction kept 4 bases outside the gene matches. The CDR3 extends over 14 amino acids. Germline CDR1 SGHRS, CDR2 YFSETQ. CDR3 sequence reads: CASSRDRVAYEQYF. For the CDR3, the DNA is TGCGCCAGCAGCCGGGACAGGGTGGCCTACGAGCAGTACTTC.

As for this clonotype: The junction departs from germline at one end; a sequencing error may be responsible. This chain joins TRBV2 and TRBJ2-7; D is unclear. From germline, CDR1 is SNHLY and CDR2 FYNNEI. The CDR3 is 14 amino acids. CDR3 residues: CASSPRILSYVQYF. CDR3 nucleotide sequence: TGTGCCAGCAGCCCCAGGATCCTCTCCTACGTGCAGTACTTC.

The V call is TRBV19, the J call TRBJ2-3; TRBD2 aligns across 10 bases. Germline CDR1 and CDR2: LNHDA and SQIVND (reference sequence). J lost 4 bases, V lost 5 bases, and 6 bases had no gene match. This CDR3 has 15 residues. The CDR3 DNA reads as TGTGCCAGTAGTCCTAGCGGGAGCGTCGCAGATACGCAGTATTTT. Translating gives CASSPSGSVADTQYF.

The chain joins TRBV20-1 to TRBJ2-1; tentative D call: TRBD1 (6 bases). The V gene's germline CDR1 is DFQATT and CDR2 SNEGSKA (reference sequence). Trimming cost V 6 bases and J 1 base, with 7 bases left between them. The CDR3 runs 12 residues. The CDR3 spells CSARGSYNEQFF. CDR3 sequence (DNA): TGCAGTGCCAGGGGTTCCTACAATGAGCAGTTCTTC.

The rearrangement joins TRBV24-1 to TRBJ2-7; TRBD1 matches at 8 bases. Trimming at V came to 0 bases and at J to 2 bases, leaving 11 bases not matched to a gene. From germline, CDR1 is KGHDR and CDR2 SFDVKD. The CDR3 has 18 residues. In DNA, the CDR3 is TGTGCCACCAGTGATTTGCACTTAACGCGGACAGGGCCCTACGAGCAGTACTTC. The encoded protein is CATSDLHLTRTGPYEQYF.

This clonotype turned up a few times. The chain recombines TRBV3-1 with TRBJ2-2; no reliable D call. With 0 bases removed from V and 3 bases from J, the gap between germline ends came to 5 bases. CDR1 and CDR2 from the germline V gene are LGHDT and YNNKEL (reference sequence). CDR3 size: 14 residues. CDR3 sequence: CASSQDFYTGELFF. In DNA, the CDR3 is TGTGCCAGCAGCCAAGACTTCTACACCGGGGAGCTGTTTTTT.

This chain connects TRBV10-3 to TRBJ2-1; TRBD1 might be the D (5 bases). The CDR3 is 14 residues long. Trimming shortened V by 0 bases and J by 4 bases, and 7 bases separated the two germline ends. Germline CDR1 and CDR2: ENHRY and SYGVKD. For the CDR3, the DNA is TGTGCCATCAGTGAGTCCCAGGGTTACAATGAGCAGTTCTTC. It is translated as CAISESQGYNEQFF.

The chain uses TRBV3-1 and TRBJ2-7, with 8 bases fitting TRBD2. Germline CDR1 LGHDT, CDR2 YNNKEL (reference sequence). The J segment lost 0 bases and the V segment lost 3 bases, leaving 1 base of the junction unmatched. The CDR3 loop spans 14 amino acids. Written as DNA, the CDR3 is TGTGCCAGCAGCCACAGCGGGGGCTCCTACGAGCAGTACTTC. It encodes CASSHSGGSYEQYF.